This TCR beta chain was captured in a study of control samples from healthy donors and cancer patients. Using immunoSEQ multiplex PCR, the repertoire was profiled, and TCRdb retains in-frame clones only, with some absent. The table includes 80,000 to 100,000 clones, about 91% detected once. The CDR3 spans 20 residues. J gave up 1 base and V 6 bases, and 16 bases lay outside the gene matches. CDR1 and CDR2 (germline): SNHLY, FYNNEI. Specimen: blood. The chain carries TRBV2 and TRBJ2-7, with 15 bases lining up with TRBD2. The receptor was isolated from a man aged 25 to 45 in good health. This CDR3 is CASSHLQGLAGGSLSYEQYF. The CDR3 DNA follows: TGTGCCAGCAGCCACCTACAGGGACTAGCGGGAGGTTCTTTGTCCTACGAGCAGTACTTC. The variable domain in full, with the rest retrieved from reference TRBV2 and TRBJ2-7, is EPEVTQTPSHQVTQMGQEVILRCVPISNHLYFYWYRQILGQKVEFLVSFYNNEISEKSEIFDDQFSVERPDGSNFTLKIRSTKLEDSAMYFCASSHLQGLAGGSLSYEQYFGPGTRLTVT.